This T cell receptor (beta chain) was captured in a study of blood T cell repertoires in COVID-19. The authors' processing: Estimation of nucleated cell counts relied on the amplification of reference gene primers. The table came from immunoSEQ multiplex PCR; TCRdb's copy has only in-frame clones and leaves some out. V and J calls plus clone size are reproduced from that table; the DNA served to infer D and trimming. The sample includes 95,000 to 100,000 clones, around 85% of them seen just once. In germline, CDR1 is SGHRS, CDR2 YFSETQ. The CDR3 runs 13 residues. With 5 bases removed from V and 3 bases from J, the gap between germline ends came to 8 bases.

The chain recombines TRBV5-1 with TRBJ2-2, with D possibly matching TRBD1 (5 bases). The clonotype comes from a woman in her seventies with active or convalescent COVID-19. Sequenced: peripheral blood. The DNA for the CDR3 is TGCGCCAGCAGTAAGGGGTACACCGGGGAGCTGTTTTTT. The encoded protein is CASSKGYTGELFF.